What follows are 12 T cell receptor beta chains derived from one specimen sequenced in a study of chemoradiotherapy in HPV16-positive cancers. Assay: immunoSEQ multiplex PCR; the TCRdb copy retains only in-frame clones and omits some. The sample holds 4,000 to 5,000 clones, 70% to 85% seen once. Here the sequenced sample was tumor tissue, taken from a patient who underwent chemoradiotherapy. The receptors here all came from a human donor with HPV-associated anogenital cancer.

V usage is TRBV6-5 and J usage is TRBJ2-7, with TRBD1 matching 7 bases. Losses at the gene ends were 0 bases for V and 7 bases for J; bases not matched to a gene: 9. Germline V lookup: CDR1 MNHEY, CDR2 SVGAGI. The CDR3 contains 15 residues. The CDR3 bases are TGTGCCAGCAGTTACTCGAGAGGGGGCTCGGGGGAGCAGTACTTC. This sequence encodes CASSYSRGGSGEQYF.

This clone was seen only once. The rearrangement joins TRBV10-3 to TRBJ1-3; 10 bases line up with TRBD1. V shed 7 bases and J 2 bases; nucleotides not matched to a gene: 5. The CDR3 totals 15 residues. Germline CDR1 and CDR2: ENHRY and SYGVKD. CDR3 sequence reads: CAINTGTGAGNTIYF. The CDR3 DNA reads as TGTGCCATCAATACCGGGACAGGGGCTGGAAACACCATATATTTT.

By share, this clone ranks as large. The DNA of the CDR3 is TGCGCCAGCAGCTTCCCCGAAGAGACCCAGTACTTC. Protein product: CASSFPEETQYF. The chain employs TRBV5-1 and TRBJ2-5; D unclear. This CDR3 spans 12 amino acids. Germline CDR1 and CDR2: SGHRS and YFSETQ. The V end was cut by 2 bases, the J end by 3 bases, with 5 bases between.

The rearrangement uses TRBV9 and TRBJ2-1; D possibly uses TRBD1 or TRBD2 (5 bases each). Germline V gene data show CDR1 as SGDLS and CDR2 as YYNGEE. CDR3 length equals 14 residues. Trimming took off 3 bases at V and 5 bases at J, with 12 bases between the two ends. CDR3 coding DNA: TGTGCCAGCAGCGCCCGGGACGCCCACAATGAGCAGTTCTTC. It yields the protein CASSARDAHNEQFF. Variable domain in full (rest from reference TRBV9 and TRBJ2-1): DSGVTQTPKHLITATGQRVTLRCSPRSGDLSVYWYQQSLDQGLQFLIQYYNGEERAKGNILERFSAQQFPDLHSELNLSSLELGDSALYFCASSARDAHNEQFFGPGTRLTVL.

The V gene is TRBV18, the J gene TRBJ2-5; D gene ambiguous. Germline V CDR1 and CDR2: KGHSH, LQKENI. Trimming removed 2 bases at V and 4 bases at J, with 8 bases between. This CDR3 comprises 13 residues. In nucleotides, the CDR3 is TGTGCCAGCTCACCAGGGTTGAGAGAGACCCAGTACTTC. Protein product: CASSPGLRETQYF.

This clone occurred a few times. This chain joins TRBV7-2 and TRBJ1-2; D not certain. Germline V gives CDR1 SGHTA, CDR2 FQGNSA. There are 13 residues in the CDR3. The V end lost 3 bases, the J end lost 6 bases, and 11 bases lay between the germline ends. CDR3 DNA sequence: TGTGCCAGCAGCTTTTATATCGATAATGGCTACACCTTC. This sequence encodes CASSFYIDNGYTF.

The CDR3 DNA reads as TGTGCCAGCAGAGAGACAGGCCGTATTGAAAAACTGTTTTTT. It translates to CASRETGRIEKLFF. The rearrangement uses TRBV6-5 and TRBJ1-4; D perhaps matches TRBD1 (6 bases). The CDR3 consists of 14 residues. Trimming cost V 6 bases and J 7 bases, with 15 bases left between them. CDR1 is MNHEY, CDR2 SVGAGI, per germline.

This chain connects TRBV9 to TRBJ2-3; 7 bases align to TRBD2. Germline values: CDR1 SGDLS, CDR2 YYNGEE. The CDR3 totals 14 residues. Unmatched junction bases numbered 9, after V lost 5 bases and J lost 6 bases. CDR3 loop: CASSYMMGGDTQYF. The CDR3 coding sequence is TGTGCCAGCAGTTACATGATGGGGGGGGATACGCAGTATTTT.

The chain uses TRBV10-3 and TRBJ1-6, with TRBD1 identical over 7 bases. The CDR3 covers 13 residues. Per the germline V gene, CDR1 is ENHRY and CDR2 is SYGVKD. The J segment lost 10 bases and the V segment lost 4 bases, leaving 4 bases of the junction unmatched. The CDR3 DNA sequence: TGTGCCATCAGTGGACAGGGAGACTCACCCCTCCACTTT. It codes for CAISGQGDSPLHF.

This sequence joins TRBV29-1 and TRBJ2-1, with TRBD2 matching 14 bases. The CDR3 extends over 17 amino acids. The germline V gene encodes CDR1 SQVTM and CDR2 ANQGSEA. J gave up 5 bases and V 4 bases, and 10 bases lay outside the gene matches. The CDR3 sequence is CSVAGLAGEGGNNEQFF. The CDR3 DNA reads TGCAGCGTTGCGGGACTAGCGGGAGAAGGGGGAAACAATGAGCAGTTCTTC.

The chain recombines TRBV19 with TRBJ2-3, with TRBD2 as a possible D gene (5 bases). The ends were cut back, 5 bases at V and 4 bases at J, with 16 bases in the middle. Looked up from germline, CDR1 is LNHDA and CDR2 is SQIVND (reference sequence). The CDR3 has 15 residues. CDR3 coding DNA: TGTGCCAGTAGTCCTGGACTTAAGGTCCCAGATACGCAGTATTTT. Its protein product is CASSPGLKVPDTQYF.

The chain uses TRBV19 and TRBJ1-5, with D unclear. The CDR3 is 15 residues long. Deletions cut 3 bases from V and 0 bases from J, with 9 bases between. The germline V gene encodes CDR1 LNHDA and CDR2 SQIVND (reference sequence). CDR3 loop: CASSISDSSNQPQHF. The CDR3 DNA follows: TGTGCCAGTAGTATCAGCGATTCTAGCAATCAGCCCCAGCATTTT.